These 31 T cell receptor beta chains came from one sample sequenced in a study of T cells after yellow fever vaccination. TCRdb re-called the 5' RACE reads with MiXCR, one entry per CDR3 protein. The repertoire holds about 320,000 distinct CDR3 sequences, with 4% to 5.5% as singletons. The sequenced sample was PBMCs, obtained 15 days after the yellow fever booster vaccination. These receptors originate from a man between 18 and 35 years old who received the YFV17D yellow fever vaccine.

This clonotype was seen ten or more times. This rearrangement joins TRBV12-3 or TRBV12-4 to TRBJ1-2; TRBD1 is a possible D gene (5 bases). Trimming removed 3 bases from V and 7 bases from J, with 12 bases in between. CDR3 length: 13 residues. The CDR3 DNA is TGTGCCAGCAGTTTGCAGGTTGGGGGTGGCTACACCTTC. It is translated as CASSLQVGGGYTF.

This clonotype was observed a few times. The rearrangement links TRBV4-3 to TRBJ1-1, with TRBD1 matching over 10 bases. CDR3 length: 15 residues. V dropped 3 bases and J dropped 4; count of bases not matched to a gene: 5. Germline lookup yields CDR1 LGHNA and CDR2 YSLEER. The CDR3 nucleotides read TGCGCCAGCAGCCACGGGACAGGGGTAGGCACTGAAGCTTTCTTT. Translating gives CASSHGTGVGTEAFF.

This clonotype has more than one count but fewer than ten. The V gene is TRBV5-1, the J gene TRBJ1-1, with D perhaps TRBD1 (6 bases). The ends were cut back, 2 bases at V and 3 bases at J, with 11 bases in the middle. CDR1 is SGHRS and CDR2 is YFSETQ in the germline V gene. This CDR3 spans 14 amino acids. The CDR3 nucleotides read TGCGCCAGCAGCTTTTGGAACAGGGACACTGAAGCTTTCTTT. This codes for CASSFWNRDTEAFF.

A few counts support this clonotype. The chain couples TRBV4-3 to TRBJ2-1; D remains unclear. Between the trimmed V and J ends, which lost 1 base and 1 base, there was a span of 17 bases. This CDR3 comprises 18 residues. Germline CDR1 and CDR2: LGHNA and YSLEER. For the CDR3, the DNA is TGCGCCAGCAGCCAAGCGGTCTGGCGGACCCGATCCTACAATGAGCAGTTCTTC. It codes for CASSQAVWRTRSYNEQFF.

The chain uses TRBV6-2 or TRBV6-3 and TRBJ1-1, with D perhaps TRBD1 (5 bases). The CDR3 consists of 12 residues. The V gene lost 11 bases and the J gene lost 5 bases, with 15 bases spanning the gap. From germline, CDR1 is MNHEY and CDR2 SVGEGT. The DNA for the CDR3 is TGTGCCTGTACCCAGGGAAGGACTGAAGCTTTCTTT. Translation: CACTQGRTEAFF.

This clonotype was counted ten times or more. V is TRBV5-1 and J is TRBJ1-6; no clear D. With 1 base removed from V and 10 bases from J, the gap between germline ends came to 6 bases. The germline gives CDR1 SGHRS, CDR2 YFSETQ. This CDR3 has 12 residues. The chain's CDR3 is CASSLSRSPLHF. The CDR3 nucleotides are TGCGCCAGCAGCTTGTCGAGGTCACCCCTCCACTTT.

This chain uses TRBV5-4 with TRBJ2-1, with 13 positions matching TRBD2. The germline V gene encodes CDR1 SGHNT and CDR2 YYREEE (reference sequence). V shed 4 bases and J 0 bases; nucleotides not matched to a gene: 4. This CDR3 contains 17 residues. CDR3 sequence (DNA): TGTGCCAGCAGCGCGGGACTAGCGGGGTACTCCTACAATGAGCAGTTCTTC. Its protein product is CASSAGLAGYSYNEQFF.

This clonotype was found a few times. The J gene is TRBJ2-2, the V gene TRBV4-1; tentative D call: TRBD1 (5 bases). Trimming removed 0 bases at V and 1 base at J, with 9 bases between. The CDR3 has 16 amino acids. Germline V gene data show CDR1 as MGHRA and CDR2 as YSYEKL. Written as DNA, the CDR3 is TGCGCCAGCAGCCAAGATATCCAGGGGAACACCGGGGAGCTGTTTTTT. Translation gives CASSQDIQGNTGELFF.

This clonotype appeared many times. The chain recombines TRBV4-3 with TRBJ1-1; D uncertain. V was pared by 0 bases and J by 10 bases, with 21 bases between. There are 16 residues in the CDR3. Per the germline V gene, CDR1 is LGHNA and CDR2 is YSLEER. The CDR3 nucleotides are TGCGCCAGCAGCCAAGATAGAATGGGTCTTCCTGGAGCAGCTTTCTTT. It encodes CASSQDRMGLPGAAFF.

This clonotype turned up a few times. The rearrangement joins TRBV11-2 to TRBJ1-5; 7 bases match TRBD1. Trimming at V came to 3 bases and at J to 4 bases, leaving 6 bases not matched to a gene. Germline V gene data show CDR1 as SGHAT and CDR2 as FQNNGV. The CDR3 loop spans 15 amino acids. The CDR3 DNA sequence: TGTGCCAGCAGCTTGGGGACAGTACAGAATCAGCCCCAGCATTTT. Protein product: CASSLGTVQNQPQHF.

This clonotype has at least ten counts. The chain uses TRBV7-2 and TRBJ2-2; D possibly corresponds to TRBD1 (7 bases). CDR3 size: 15 residues. The germline gives CDR1 SGHTA, CDR2 FQGNSA. Trimming cost V 5 bases and J 4 bases, with 14 bases left between them. Written as DNA, the CDR3 is TGTGCCAGCAGCGTGACAGGGAGGCTCACCGGGGAGCTGTTTTTT. Translated: CASSVTGRLTGELFF.

In its sample, this clonotype was seen once. A read error is possible here, since a much larger clone lies one base away. The chain employs TRBV5-1 and TRBJ1-1; a weak D match, TRBD1 (5 bases). This CDR3 region has 16 residues. Trimming cost V 0 bases and J 1 base, with 13 bases left between them. Germline values: CDR1 SGHRS, CDR2 YFSETQ. CDR3 DNA sequence: TGCGCCAGCAGCTTGGGACAGTGTTCGGGGAACACTGAAGCTTTCTTT. It translates to CASSLGQCSGNTEAFF.

This clonotype has ten or more counts. This rearrangement joins TRBV12-5 to TRBJ2-3; TRBD2 might be the D (6 bases). The CDR3 contains 16 residues. Trimming removed 3 bases from V and 2 bases from J, with 15 bases in between. Germline assignment: CDR1 LGHNT and CDR2 FRNRAP. In DNA, the CDR3 is TGTGCTAGTGGTTTCGGCAGGGAGGAATACACAGATACGCAGTATTTT. As protein: CASGFGREEYTDTQYF.

This clonotype was seen a handful of times. CDR3 sequence: CASSVIFGEGGLGELFF. The DNA of the CDR3 is TGTGCCAGCAGCGTAATATTTGGGGAAGGGGGCCTCGGGGAGCTGTTTTTT. The genes are TRBV9 and TRBJ2-2, with 7 bases that match TRBD1. Trimming at V came to 1 base and at J to 7 bases, leaving 13 bases not matched to a gene. Germline CDR1 is SGDLS and CDR2 is YYNGEE. CDR3 size: 17 residues.

This clonotype occurred many times. The chain links TRBV27 to TRBJ2-7; unclear D gene. Germline CDR1 and CDR2: MNHEY and SMNVEV (reference sequence). The CDR3 runs 14 residues. V lost 8 bases to trimming and J lost 2 bases, with 16 bases between them. In DNA form, the CDR3 reads TGTGCCAGCCGAGAAGCGCAGCCACCCTACGAGCAGTACTTC. It specifies CASREAQPPYEQYF.

This clonotype has more than one count but fewer than ten. This chain joins TRBV20-1 and TRBJ1-4, with 9 bases matching TRBD1. CDR1 is DFQATT and CDR2 is SNEGSKA in the germline V gene (reference sequence). CDR3 length: 17 residues. Trimming at V came to 0 bases and at J to 7 bases, leaving 12 bases not matched to a gene. The CDR3 protein is CSARDNAGQGHSEKLFF. The CDR3 DNA is TGCAGTGCTAGAGATAACGCCGGACAGGGGCATAGTGAAAAACTGTTTTTT.

This clonotype was seen at least ten times. The V and J genes are TRBV6-6 and TRBJ2-3, with D unresolved. The ends were cut back, 8 bases at V and 0 bases at J, with 18 bases in the middle. Germline loops: CDR1 MNHNY, CDR2 SVGAGI (reference sequence). This CDR3 contains 16 residues. The CDR3 sequence: CASGNGGPASTDTQYF. DNA of the CDR3: TGTGCCAGCGGAAATGGCGGCCCGGCTAGCACAGATACGCAGTATTTT.

This clonotype was detected a few times. The chain carries TRBV5-1 and TRBJ2-3; a weak D match, TRBD2 (5 bases). The CDR3 spans 12 residues. Germline values: CDR1 SGHRS, CDR2 YFSETQ. Trimming cost V 2 bases and J 8 bases, with 9 bases left between them. The CDR3 DNA sequence: TGCGCCAGCAGCTTAGACGGAGGTACGCAGTATTTT. Its protein is CASSLDGGTQYF. Complete variable domain (other parts from reference TRBV5-1 and TRBJ2-3): KAGVTQTPRYLIKTRGQQVTLSCSPISGHRSVSWYQQTPGQGLQFLFEYFSETQRNKGNFPGRFSGRQFSNSRSEMNVSTLELGDSALYLCASSLDGGTQYFGPGTRLTVL.

This chain joins TRBV7-2 and TRBJ1-2, with a weak D call TRBD1 (5 bases). CDR1 is SGHTA, CDR2 FQGNSA, per germline. This CDR3 contains 14 residues. Trimming removed 5 bases from V and 8 bases from J, with 18 bases in between. CDR3 amino acids: CASSPSVGGTGYTF. The CDR3 region has the DNA TGTGCCAGCAGCCCATCAGTGGGGGGGACCGGCTACACCTTC.

The chain carries TRBV20-1 and TRBJ1-1, with D tentatively TRBD1 (5 bases). The germline V gene encodes CDR1 DFQATT and CDR2 SNEGSKA (reference sequence). Trimming cost V 0 bases and J 7 bases, with 18 bases left between them. The CDR3 spans 15 residues. CDR3 in DNA: TGCAGTGCTAGAGATTTGATCGGAGGGGAGAATGAAGCTTTCTTT. This gives the protein CSARDLIGGENEAFF.

This clonotype was observed at least ten times. One end of the junction fails to match germline, which may point to a read error. The V and J genes are TRBV7-7 and TRBJ2-2; the D gene is possibly TRBD1 (7 bases). Germline V gene lookup returns CDR1 SSHAT and CDR2 FNYEAQ (reference sequence). The CDR3 has 15 amino acids. CDR3 region: CASSQTTGRYGELFF. The DNA of the CDR3 is TGTGCTAGCAGCCAAACGACAGGGAGGTACGGGGAGCTGTTTTTT.

The chain combines TRBV7-9 with TRBJ2-1; 10 nucleotides align to TRBD2. The CDR3 runs 15 residues. The germline V gene has CDR1 SEHNR and CDR2 FQNEAQ (reference sequence). The ends lost 5 bases at V and 5 bases at J; junction bases unmatched: 6. CDR3 amino acids: CASSLSGGPHNEQFF. CDR3 bases: TGTGCCAGCAGCCTTAGCGGGGGGCCACACAATGAGCAGTTCTTC.

This clonotype was counted at least ten times. V gene TRBV24-1 combines with J gene TRBJ1-6; 9 positions match TRBD1. From germline, CDR1 is KGHDR and CDR2 SFDVKD. With 5 bases clipped from V and 0 bases from J, the junction kept 16 bases outside the gene matches. This CDR3 region has 21 residues. The CDR3 bases are TGTGCCACCAGTGTTTCTCTCGGGACAGGGAATTTAGTCTCCTATAATTCACCCCTCCACTTT. This encodes CATSVSLGTGNLVSYNSPLHF.

V gene TRBV28 combines with J gene TRBJ2-5; the match to TRBD2 covers 12 bases. The germline V gene has CDR1 MDHEN and CDR2 SYDVKM. This CDR3 contains 13 residues. Trimming took 4 bases from V and 7 from J; bases not matched to a gene: 1. The CDR3 DNA follows: TGTGCCAGCAGTTCGACTAGCGGGGGGACCCAGTACTTC. It codes for CASSSTSGGTQYF.

This clonotype was seen at least ten times. V and J are TRBV27 and TRBJ1-5; D call uncertain. V gave up 0 bases and J gave up 4 bases, with 7 bases separating them. This CDR3 spans 14 amino acids. CDR1 is MNHEY and CDR2 is SMNVEV in the germline V gene (reference sequence). The CDR3 DNA reads as TGTGCCAGCAGTTTATCGATAACGAATCAGCCCCAGCATTTT. It codes for CASSLSITNQPQHF.

The chain is built from TRBV10-3 and TRBJ2-5; 10 bases line up with TRBD2. The CDR3 consists of 13 residues. Germline trimming cut 7 bases from V and 5 bases from J; bases unmatched to any gene: 4. In germline, CDR1 is ENHRY, CDR2 SYGVKD. In nucleotides, the CDR3 is TGTGCCATCACTAGCGGGGGCCGTGAGACCCAGTACTTC. Its translation is CAITSGGRETQYF.

This clonotype appeared many times. The chain links TRBV4-2 to TRBJ2-7, with 7 bases fitting TRBD1. The germline V gene has CDR1 LGHNA and CDR2 YNFKEQ. The CDR3 covers 17 residues. V shed 1 base, J shed 5 bases, and the junction held 14 bases outside the gene matches. CDR3 nucleotide sequence: TGTGCCAGCAGCCAAGGACAATACTCCGGGACAGCCCACGAGCAGTACTTC. This encodes CASSQGQYSGTAHEQYF.

This clonotype was counted many times. The chain combines TRBV5-1 with TRBJ1-2, with D possibly being TRBD1 (6 bases). V was trimmed by 3 bases and J by 8 bases, leaving 17 bases between them. The CDR3 is made up of 14 amino acids. Germline values: CDR1 SGHRS, CDR2 YFSETQ. The CDR3 loop reads CASSSDGTPGGYTF. As DNA, the CDR3 is TGCGCCAGCAGCTCAGACGGGACACCCGGAGGCTACACCTTC. Combining the CDR3 with reference TRBV5-1 and TRBJ1-2 gives the whole variable domain KAGVTQTPRYLIKTRGQQVTLSCSPISGHRSVSWYQQTPGQGLQFLFEYFSETQRNKGNFPGRFSGRQFSNSRSEMNVSTLELGDSALYLCASSSDGTPGGYTFGSGTRLTVV.

Many counts were recorded for this clonotype. The chain joins TRBV25-1 to TRBJ1-1, with 8 bases fitting TRBD1. This CDR3 is 14 amino acids long. Per germline, CDR1 MGHDK and CDR2 SYGVNS. The J segment lost 0 bases and the V segment lost 7 bases, leaving 4 bases of the junction unmatched. In DNA form, the CDR3 reads TGTGCCAGCAAACAGGGGGTAATGAACACTGAAGCTTTCTTT. It yields the protein CASKQGVMNTEAFF.

This clonotype was recorded at least ten times. The rearrangement uses TRBV3-2 and TRBJ1-6; the D call in the table, TRBD1, was not verified against the DNA. TRBV3-2 is noted as a pseudogene. The CDR3 is 14 amino acids. This CDR3 reads CASSRIQGYSPLHF. In DNA, the CDR3 is TGTGCCAGCAGCCGAATTCAGGGTTATTCACCCCTCCACTTT.

This clonotype was seen more than once but under ten times. This chain links TRBV7-9 with TRBJ1-1; D might be TRBD1 (6 bases). CDR1 is SEHNR and CDR2 is FQNEAQ in the germline V gene (reference sequence). CDR3 length: 14 residues. The germline V and J ends were trimmed by 3 bases and 8 bases, with 16 bases remaining between them. The CDR3 loop reads CASSLGGRGGEAFF. The CDR3 nucleotides read TGTGCCAGCAGCTTGGGAGGTAGGGGGGGCGAAGCTTTCTTT.